This paragraph reports one TCR beta chain. Its antigen is as yet unknown. These data come from a study of T cells in tuberculosis. Study-wide points: The TCR-beta difference was not significant; alpha differences partly reflected length.

Germline CDR1 and CDR2: MNHEY and SMNVEV (reference sequence). V was trimmed by 4 bases and J by 9 bases, leaving 13 bases between them. The CDR3 loop spans 13 amino acids. Noted time point: new active TB diagnosis, blood taken before or within 7 days of starting treatment. Tuberculosis was confirmed by positive sputum smear and/or M. tuberculosis culture. TCRdb keeps only in-frame clones here, not all; method: immunoSEQ multiplex PCR. The sample includes roughly 34,000 clones, 93% of them seen just once. Sequencing was performed on PBMCs, taken at tuberculosis diagnosis. This rearrangement joins TRBV27 to TRBJ2-1; D is perhaps TRBD1 (5 bases). The TCR was taken from an adult with tuberculosis. The CDR3 is CASSSWGLREQFF. CDR3 nucleotides: TGTGCCAGCAGTTCTTGGGGCCTTCGTGAGCAGTTCTTC.